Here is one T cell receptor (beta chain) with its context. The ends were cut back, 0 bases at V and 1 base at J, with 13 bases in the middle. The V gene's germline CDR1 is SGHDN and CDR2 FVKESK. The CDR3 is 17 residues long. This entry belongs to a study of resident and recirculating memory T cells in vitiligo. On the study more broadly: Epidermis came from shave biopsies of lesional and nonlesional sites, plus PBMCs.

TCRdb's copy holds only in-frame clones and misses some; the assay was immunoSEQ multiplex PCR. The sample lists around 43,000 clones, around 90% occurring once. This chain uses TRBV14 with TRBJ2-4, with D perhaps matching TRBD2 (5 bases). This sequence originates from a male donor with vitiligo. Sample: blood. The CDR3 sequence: CASSQDGGLSAKNIQYF. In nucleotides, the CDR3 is TGTGCCAGCAGCCAAGATGGAGGCCTGAGCGCCAAAAACATTCAGTACTTC.